This T cell receptor (beta chain) was captured by sequencing in a study of T-cell reconstitution after alpha-beta-depleted transplantation in children. Study conclusions and caveats: Alpha-beta T cells present about two months after transplant were reported to originate from several hundred expanded graft clones. Newly made T cells mostly supplied T-cell counts and diversity one year after transplant. For some patients, TCRbeta diversity was high at day 60 because of recipient T cells and thymic progenitors that survived.

This clonotype showed up just a few times. Its antigen is currently unknown. V was cut by 5 bases and J by 3 bases, with 13 bases left in between. The CDR3 runs to 14 residues. The germline V gene has CDR1 SGHNT and CDR2 YENEEA. Preparation of the TCRbeta library used unique molecular identifiers. TCRdb recomputed calls from the PCR reads with MiXCR, one row per CDR3 protein. The sample lists about 110,000 distinct CDR3 sequences; around 10% were seen once. The material sequenced was PBMCs, taken before TCRalphabeta/CD19-depleted stem cell transplant. The chain combines TRBV11-3 with TRBJ1-1; tentatively, D is TRBD1 (6 bases). This TCR was sampled from a boy under 10 years old with acute lymphoblastic leukemia, due to receive a stem cell transplant. The CDR3 coding sequence is TGTGCCAGCAGCCCCACAGGGAAGGACACTGAAGCTTTCTTT. The encoded protein is CASSPTGKDTEAFF. Filled out from reference TRBV11-3 and TRBJ1-1, the complete variable domain reads EAGVVQSPRYKIIEKKQPVAFWCNPISGHNTLYWYLQNLGQGPELLIRYENEEAVDDSQLPKDRFSAERLKGVDSTLKIQPAELGDSAVYLCASSPTGKDTEAFFGQGTRLTVV.